A selection of T cell receptor beta chains follows, all from one sample in a study of blood T cells in healthy people across ages. One entry per CDR3 protein results from TCRdb running MiXCR on the 5' RACE reads. The sample holds over a million distinct CDR3 sequences, 35% to 45% seen once. Material for sequencing was blood. The source of these receptors is a woman between 18 and 30 years old in good health. Each CDR3 is given with its conserved first and last residue. A D gene is named only where the DNA matches it firmly. Clone size, where shown, is once, few, many, or a class for clones that have expanded.

clone size | D gene | J gene | V gene | CDR3 protein | CDR3 DNA
few | NA | TRBJ1-1 | TRBV21-1 | CASSRGKHRDGKGAFF | TGTGCCAGCAGCAGAGGGAAACACCGGGACGGTAAGGGGGCTTTCTTT
few | NA | TRBJ1-5 | TRBV4-2 | CASSQVGALNQPQHF | TGTGCCAGCAGTCAAGTGGGGGCGTTAAATCAGCCCCAGCATTTT
many | NA | TRBJ2-3 | TRBV15 | CATSDPRGEVKDTQYF | TGTGCCACCAGCGACCCCAGGGGGGAAGTTAAAGATACGCAGTATTTT
NA | TRBD1 | TRBJ1-1 | TRBV6-5 | CATFRGTGDTEAFF | TGTGCCACCTTTCGCGGGACAGGAGACACTGAAGCTTTCTTT
NA | TRBD1 | TRBJ1-4 | TRBV15 | CATSRDRGYDEKLFF | TGTGCCACCAGCAGAGACAGGGGGTACGATGAAAAACTGTTTTTT
NA | NA | TRBJ1-1 | TRBV4-2 | CASSQPGNTEAFF | TGTGCCAGCAGCCAGCCCGGGAACACTGAAGCTTTCTTT
once | TRBD1 | TRBJ1-4 | TRBV5-1 | CASSLGQGAAEKLFF | TGCGCCAGCAGCTTGGGCCAGGGGGCTGCTGAAAAACTGTTTTTT
NA | NA | TRBJ2-7 | TRBV25-1 | CASSDGQRSSYEQYF | TGTGCCAGCAGTGATGGGCAAAGAAGCTCCTACGAGCAGTACTTC
NA | TRBD1 | TRBJ1-2 | TRBV29-1 | CSVKGQGNYGYTF | TGCAGCGTTAAGGGACAGGGCAACTATGGCTACACCTTC
NA | NA | TRBJ2-1 | TRBV20-1 | CSARDRAHYNEQFF | TGCAGTGCTAGAGACCGGGCACATTACAATGAGCAGTTCTTT
NA | NA | TRBJ2-3 | TRBV12-3/TRBV12-4 | CASSVPRGNQVTDTQYF | TGTGCCAGCAGCGTACCCCGAGGCAACCAAGTCACAGATACGCAGTATTTT
few | NA | TRBJ1-6 | TRBV7-9 | CASSFKQGEGSYNSPLHF | TGTGCCAGCAGCTTCAAACAGGGTGAAGGCTCCTATAATTCACCCCTCCACTTT
NA | TRBD2 | TRBJ2-7 | TRBV20-1 | CSAGRTTSGRAYEQYF | TGCAGTGCTGGACGGACGACTAGCGGGAGGGCGTACGAGCAGTACTTC
NA | NA | TRBJ1-6 | TRBV4-3 | CASSQEGVSPLHF | TGCGCCAGCAGCCAAGAGGGCGTTTCACCCCTCCACTTT
few | NA | TRBJ1-2 | TRBV4-3 | CASSPYSGEHYGYTF | TGCGCCAGCAGCCCTTATAGTGGGGAACACTATGGCTACACCTTC
NA | TRBD2 | TRBJ2-1 | TRBV7-2 | CASTPGSGLRSYNEQFF | TGTGCCAGCACACCCGGGTCGGGACTACGAAGTTACAATGAGCAGTTCTTC
NA | NA | TRBJ2-7 | TRBV12-3/TRBV12-4 | CASSRQSSSYEQYF | TGTGCCAGCAGTAGACAGTCGTCCTCCTACGAGCAGTACTTC
NA | NA | TRBJ2-2 | TRBV4-1 | CASSTHGSNTGELFF | TGCGCCAGCAGCACACACGGATCGAACACCGGGGAGCTGTTTTTT
NA | NA | TRBJ2-3 | TRBV12-3/TRBV12-4 | CASNDRSSADTQYF | TGTGCTAGCAACGACAGGTCGAGCGCAGATACGCAGTATTTT
NA | NA | TRBJ2-5 | TRBV14 | CASSPWNGGETQYF | TGTGCCAGCAGCCCCTGGAACGGCGGGGAGACCCAGTACTTC
NA | NA | TRBJ1-2 | TRBV9 | CASSPPGGPHGYTF | TGTGCCAGCAGCCCACCCGGTGGACCCCATGGCTACACCTTC
NA | NA | TRBJ1-1 | TRBV7-2 | CASSLTGTVSNTEAFF | TGTGCCAGCAGCTTAACGGGAACTGTCTCGAACACTGAAGCTTTCTTT
few | NA | TRBJ2-1 | TRBV29-1 | CSPKPSLSSYNEQFF | TGCAGCCCCAAGCCCAGCCTGAGCTCCTACAATGAGCAGTTCTTC
NA | TRBD1 | TRBJ1-1 | TRBV5-1 | CASSPNRGTGTEAFF | TGCGCCAGCAGCCCAAACAGGGGCACGGGCACTGAAGCTTTCTTT
few | NA | TRBJ2-1 | TRBV5-4 | CASSLIWGSEQFF | TGTGCCAGCAGCTTGATCTGGGGCTCGGAGCAGTTCTTC
few | NA | TRBJ2-1 | TRBV9 | CASSVEDVEDEQFF | TGTGCCAGCAGCGTCGAAGATGTTGAAGATGAGCAGTTCTTC
few | NA | TRBJ1-1 | TRBV5-1 | CASWGGLLENTEAFF | TGCGCCAGCTGGGGGGGCTTACTGGAAAACACTGAAGCTTTCTTT
NA | TRBD2 | TRBJ2-7 | TRBV20-1 | CSASSAGGYEQYF | TGCAGTGCTAGTTCTGCGGGAGGCTACGAGCAGTACTTC
NA | TRBD2 | TRBJ2-1 | TRBV20-1 | CSARTSGRASREQFF | TGCAGTGCTAGGACTAGCGGGAGAGCATCCCGTGAGCAGTTCTTC
NA | NA | TRBJ1-2 | TRBV5-6 | CASMDPRGTQYGYTF | TGTGCCAGCATGGATCCCCGGGGGACTCAATATGGCTACACCTTC
NA | TRBD1 | TRBJ1-4 | TRBV29-1 | CSVNRDSSEKLFF | TGCAGCGTGAATCGGGACAGCTCTGAAAAACTGTTTTTT
NA | NA | TRBJ2-7 | TRBV4-2 | CASSQGPAVTYEQYF | TGTGCCAGCAGCCAAGGACCGGCAGTAACCTACGAGCAGTACTTC